The 24 T cell receptor beta chains below all came from one sample that was sequenced in a study of T cell responses to AZD1222 COVID-19 vaccine. The method was immunoSEQ multiplex PCR; TCRdb's version includes in-frame clones alone and lacks a portion of them. The sample includes about 170,000 clones, 80% to 95% of them seen just once. The sequences come from peripheral blood, collected on day 0 of AZD1222 vaccination. The source of these receptors is an adult in good health.

V and J are TRBV5-1 and TRBJ1-2; 12 bases align to TRBD1. Unmatched junction bases numbered 9, after V lost 2 bases and J lost 4 bases. CDR3 size: 17 residues. The germline V gene has CDR1 SGHRS and CDR2 YFSETQ. The CDR3 reads CASSFRPGQGATYGYTF. CDR3 coding DNA: TGCGCCAGCAGCTTTCGTCCGGGACAGGGGGCCACCTATGGCTACACCTTC.

This clone is a singleton in its sample. V is TRBV10-2 and J is TRBJ1-4, with TRBD1 matching over 9 bases. Germline CDR1 and CDR2: WSHSY and SAAADI. The CDR3 sequence is 13 residues long. Germline trimming cut 7 bases from V and 6 bases from J; bases unmatched to any gene: 3. CDR3 in amino acids: CASNRDRDEKLFF. The CDR3, as DNA: TGCGCCAGCAACCGGGACAGGGATGAAAAACTGTTTTTT.

This clone has a single count. The chain couples TRBV9 to TRBJ2-2; TRBD2 matches at 11 bases. After removal of 4 bases from V and 4 bases from J, the junction contained 6 bases not matched to a gene. The CDR3 is 16 amino acids. Looked up from germline, CDR1 is SGDLS and CDR2 is YYNGEE. CDR3 residues: CASSFGLAGTTGELFF. CDR3 coding DNA: TGTGCCAGCAGCTTCGGACTAGCGGGCACCACCGGGGAGCTGTTTTTT.

The chain uses TRBV4-3 and TRBJ1-2; D possibly corresponds to TRBD1 (5 bases). Between the trimmed V and J ends, which lost 1 base and 6 bases, there was a span of 15 bases. Germline values: CDR1 LGHNA, CDR2 YSLEER. CDR3 size: 15 residues. The CDR3 coding sequence is TGCGCCAGCAGCCAAGGAGGGGCCAAACAGGATGGCTACACCTTC. Protein product: CASSQGGAKQDGYTF.

The chain is built from TRBV4-1 and TRBJ1-6; D uncertain. The germline gives CDR1 MGHRA, CDR2 YSYEKL. Trimming pared 0 bases from V and 8 bases from J, leaving 17 bases between. The CDR3 extends over 17 amino acids. The CDR3 DNA reads TGCGCCAGCAGCCAAGATCCCTCTGGGTATGCGGATTCACCCCTCCACTTT. Amino acids: CASSQDPSGYADSPLHF.

This sequence joins TRBV19 and TRBJ1-5; tentative D call: TRBD1 (5 bases). The germline CDR1 and CDR2 sequences are LNHDA and SQIVND (reference sequence). Trimming shortened V by 1 base and J by 3 bases, and 10 bases separated the two germline ends. The CDR3 is made up of 15 amino acids. Here the CDR3 reads CASSIGRQLNQPQHF. Written as DNA, the CDR3 is TGTGCCAGTAGTATAGGAAGACAGCTCAATCAGCCCCAGCATTTT.

The sample holds one count of this clone. The rearrangement links TRBV6-5 to TRBJ2-2, with 8 bases that match TRBD1. The V and J ends lost 6 bases and 1 base, in that order; junction bases with no gene match: 4. The germline V gene encodes CDR1 MNHEY and CDR2 SVGAGI. The CDR3 spans 15 residues. CDR3 DNA: TGTGCCAGCAGAGCCGACAGGGGGAACACCGGGGAGCTGTTTTTT. It codes for CASRADRGNTGELFF.

This rearrangement joins TRBV9 to TRBJ1-6; TRBD1 is a possible D gene (6 bases). Per germline, CDR1 SGDLS and CDR2 YYNGEE. The CDR3 is made up of 17 amino acids. V lost 3 bases, J lost 8 bases, and 21 bases lay in between. The CDR3: CASSATRGARRDSPLHF. The CDR3 DNA follows: TGTGCCAGCAGCGCGACCCGGGGGGCTCGGAGAGATTCACCCCTCCACTTT. The full variable domain, with the rest looked up from reference TRBV9 and TRBJ1-6, is DSGVTQTPKHLITATGQRVTLRCSPRSGDLSVYWYQQSLDQGLQFLIQYYNGEERAKGNILERFSAQQFPDLHSELNLSSLELGDSALYFCASSATRGARRDSPLHFGNGTRLTVT.

Remarks on this clone: In the same sample, other DNA sequences code for this CDR3. This chain uses TRBV7-8 with TRBJ2-1, with D hard to call. The ends were cut back, 0 bases at V and 4 bases at J, with 7 bases in the middle. In germline, CDR1 is SGHVS, CDR2 FQNEAQ. This CDR3 has 14 amino acids. CDR3 region: CASSLAGRYNEQFF. The CDR3 DNA sequence: TGTGCCAGCAGCTTAGCCGGCAGATACAATGAGCAGTTCTTC.

The chain recombines TRBV5-5 with TRBJ2-1; 8 nucleotides agree with TRBD2. Trimming cost V 5 bases and J 14 bases; bases outside gene matches: 6. Germline CDR1 SGHKS, CDR2 YYEKEE (reference sequence). CDR3 size: 11 residues. This chain's CDR3 is CASSFSGTKFF. CDR3 coding DNA: TGTGCCAGCAGTTTTAGCGGGACAAAGTTCTTC.

V is TRBV7-9 and J is TRBJ2-2; D possibly corresponds to TRBD2 (6 bases). Trimming removed 5 bases from V and 7 bases from J, with 14 bases in between. The CDR3 covers 14 residues. Germline V gene data show CDR1 as SEHNR and CDR2 as FQNEAQ (reference sequence). The CDR3 DNA reads TGTGCCAGCAGCCCCTCGTCTAGCGTCGGGGAGCTGTTTTTT. This codes for CASSPSSSVGELFF.

This clone was detected only a few times. The V gene is TRBV4-2, the J gene TRBJ1-6; no clear D. CDR3 length: 17 amino acids. The germline gives CDR1 LGHNA, CDR2 YNFKEQ. The ends were cut back, 0 bases at V and 6 bases at J, with 15 bases in the middle. The CDR3: CASSQETAELFNSPLHF. The CDR3 coding sequence is TGTGCCAGCAGCCAAGAAACGGCCGAACTATTTAATTCACCCCTCCACTTT.

The CDR3 region is CASSLASDSLSEKLFF. CDR3 DNA: TGTGCCAGCAGCTTAGCGTCGGACAGTTTATCCGAAAAACTGTTTTTT. This chain links TRBV7-6 with TRBJ1-4, with D possibly being TRBD1 (6 bases). V was shortened by 0 bases and J by 8 bases, with 16 bases between the two germline ends. Germline V CDR1 and CDR2: SGHVS, FNYEAQ. This CDR3 is 16 amino acids long. Full variable domain (rest looked up from reference TRBV7-6 and TRBJ1-4): GAGVSQSPRYKVTKRGQDVALRCDPISGHVSLYWYRQALGQGPEFLTYFNYEAQQDKSGLPNDRFSAERPEGSISTLTIQRTEQRDSAMYRCASSLASDSLSEKLFFGSGTQLSVL.

This clone is a singleton in its sample. This chain joins TRBV6-5 and TRBJ1-1; unclear D gene. CDR3 length: 11 residues. V was cut by 10 bases and J by 5 bases, with 11 bases left in between. In germline, CDR1 is MNHEY, CDR2 SVGAGI. CDR3 sequence reads: CATQHGTEAFF. The CDR3 coding sequence is TGTGCCACCCAACATGGAACTGAAGCTTTCTTT.

This clone was observed a single time. The J gene is TRBJ1-1, the V gene TRBV19; a weak D match, TRBD1 (5 bases). The CDR3 covers 13 residues. From germline, CDR1 is LNHDA and CDR2 SQIVND (reference sequence). V shed 2 bases and J shed 11 bases, with 15 bases lying between them. The DNA for the CDR3 is TGTGCCAGTAGTATATTGGGGCAGGCGATTGCTTTCTTT. Amino acids: CASSILGQAIAFF.

In nucleotides, the CDR3 is TGTGCCAGCAGCTTAGGCCGCGGGGTAGGTGGCTACACCTTC. This sequence encodes CASSLGRGVGGYTF. The genes are TRBV13 and TRBJ1-2; no clear D. In germline, CDR1 is PRHDT, CDR2 FYEKMQ (reference sequence). Between the trimmed V and J ends, which lost 0 bases and 7 bases, there was a span of 12 bases. The CDR3 consists of 14 residues.

The chain employs TRBV30 and TRBJ2-7; perhaps TRBD1 as D (6 bases). Germline lookup yields CDR1 GTSNPN and CDR2 SVGIG (reference sequence). Trimming removed 3 bases at V and 4 bases at J, with 16 bases between. The CDR3 loop spans 14 amino acids. The CDR3 bases are TGTGCCTGGAGCCCGGGACATATACTTTACGAGCAGTACTTC. It translates to CAWSPGHILYEQYF.

CDR3 DNA sequence: TGTGCCAGCAGTTACACTAGCTCCTACGAGCAGTACTTC. Its protein is CASSYTSSYEQYF. The V gene is TRBV6-2 or TRBV6-3, the J gene TRBJ2-7; D perhaps matches TRBD2 (5 bases). Per the germline V gene, CDR1 is MNHEY and CDR2 is SVGEGT. The CDR3 is made up of 13 amino acids. Trimming shortened V by 2 bases and J by 0 bases, and 5 bases separated the two germline ends.

This clone has only one observation. The CDR3 bases are TGTGCCAGCAGCCCTAGGGCCCTAGTAGAGACCCAGTACTTC. Translating it yields CASSPRALVETQYF. This sequence joins TRBV7-9 and TRBJ2-5; no definite D call. The CDR3 is 14 amino acids. With 5 bases removed from V and 4 bases from J, the gap between germline ends came to 14 bases. Germline lookup yields CDR1 SEHNR and CDR2 FQNEAQ (reference sequence).

The chain links TRBV2 to TRBJ1-6, with 7 positions matching TRBD1. Germline V gene sequence: CDR1 SNHLY, CDR2 FYNNEI. This CDR3 comprises 12 residues. V was clipped by 6 bases and J by 16 bases; unmatched bases: 9. This chain's CDR3 is CASSDLDRPLHF. CDR3 in DNA: TGTGCCAGCAGCGACCTGGACAGGCCTCTCCACTTT.

J is TRBJ2-3 and V is TRBV6-5; 11 positions agree with TRBD1. The CDR3 loop spans 14 amino acids. With 6 bases clipped from V and 5 bases from J, the junction kept 4 bases outside the gene matches. CDR1 is MNHEY and CDR2 is SVGAGI in the germline V gene. Here the CDR3 DNA reads TGTGCCAGCAGGGACAGGGGGCATGGAGATACGCAGTATTTT. Protein product: CASRDRGHGDTQYF.

The J gene is TRBJ2-2, the V gene TRBV6-5; tentatively, D is TRBD2 (6 bases). V dropped 2 bases and J dropped 4 bases, with 14 bases sitting between them. Germline CDR1 and CDR2: MNHEY and SVGAGI. This CDR3 has 16 amino acids. CDR3 coding DNA: TGTGCCAGCAGTTACGATTCGCGGGGTTCCACCGGGGAGCTGTTTTTT. Amino acid sequence: CASSYDSRGSTGELFF.

The genes are TRBV6-5 and TRBJ1-2; 10 bases are a match to TRBD1. The germline V gene encodes CDR1 MNHEY and CDR2 SVGAGI. This CDR3 has 14 residues. V was clipped by 6 bases and J by 14 bases; unmatched bases: 15. CDR3 nucleotides: TGTGCCAGCAGAAGAACGGGACAGGGGTCTATTACGACCTTC. Translated, it gives CASRRTGQGSITTF.

The chain links TRBV7-9 to TRBJ1-1, with 11 bases identical to TRBD1. CDR1 is SEHNR, CDR2 FQNEAQ, per germline (reference sequence). The CDR3 runs 15 residues. V was pared by 6 bases and J by 1 base, with 4 bases of the junction left unmatched. The CDR3 DNA reads TGTGCCAGCAGATATGGACAGGGGGCGAACACTGAAGCTTTCTTT. Amino acid sequence: CASRYGQGANTEAFF.